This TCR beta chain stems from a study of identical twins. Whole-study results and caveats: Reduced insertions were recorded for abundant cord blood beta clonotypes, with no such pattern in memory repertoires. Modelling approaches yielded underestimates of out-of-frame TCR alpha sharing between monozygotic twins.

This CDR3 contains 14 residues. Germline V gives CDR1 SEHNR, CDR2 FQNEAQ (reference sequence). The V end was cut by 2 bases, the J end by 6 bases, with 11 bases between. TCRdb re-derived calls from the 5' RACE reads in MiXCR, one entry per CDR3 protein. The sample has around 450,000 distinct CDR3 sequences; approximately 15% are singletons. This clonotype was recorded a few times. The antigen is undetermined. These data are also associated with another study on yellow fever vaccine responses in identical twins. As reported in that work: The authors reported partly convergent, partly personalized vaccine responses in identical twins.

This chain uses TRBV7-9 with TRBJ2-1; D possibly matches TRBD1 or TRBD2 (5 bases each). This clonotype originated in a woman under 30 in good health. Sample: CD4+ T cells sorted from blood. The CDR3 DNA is TGTGCCAGCAGCTTAAGCTGGGGGTCCAATGAGCAGTTCTTC. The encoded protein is CASSLSWGSNEQFF. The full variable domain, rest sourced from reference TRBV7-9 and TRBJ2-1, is DTGVSQNPRHKITKRGQNVTFRCDPISEHNRLYWYRQTLGQGPEFLTYFQNEAQLEKSRLLSDRFSAERPKGSFSTLEIQRTEQGDSAMYLCASSLSWGSNEQFFGPGTRLTVL.